These 30 T cell receptor beta chains came from one sample sequenced in a study of shared clonotypes between healthy human individuals (dated by TCRdb to the early 2020s). The library was built by means of the immunoSEQ multiplex PCR assay. This is the immuneACCESS table as TCRdb keeps it, with only in-frame sequences that have V and J called. A part of the clones is gone; compared with another copy, unresolved V genes explain less than half, and the rest is unexplained. Here the sample has nearly 2 million clones; over 85% occur a single time. Under 1.5% of the sample is taken by the ten largest. CD8 naive samples were CD45RO-negative cells positively selected for CCR7, giving a CD45RA+CCR7+ population that excluded TemRA cells. The sample was naive CD8+ T cells sorted from blood. According to the study, the label for this sample's cell subset or site signals: CD45RA+CCR7+. All receptors derive from a man younger than 30 in good health.

The genes are TRBV14 and TRBJ2-7, with no clear D. The CDR3 length is 15 residues. Between the trimmed V and J ends, which lost 0 bases and 2 bases, there was a span of 11 bases. Per the germline V gene, CDR1 is SGHDN and CDR2 is FVKESK. This chain's CDR3 is CASSQETGSAYEQYF. Written as DNA, the CDR3 is TGTGCCAGCAGCCAAGAAACGGGCAGCGCCTACGAGCAGTACTTC.

The chain recombines TRBV4-3 with TRBJ2-5; TRBD1 might be the D (5 bases). The CDR3 loop spans 14 amino acids. The germline V and J ends were trimmed by 0 bases and 3 bases, with 8 bases remaining between them. The germline V gene has CDR1 LGHNA and CDR2 YSLEER. The CDR3 loop is CASSQDWGKETQYF. CDR3 DNA: TGCGCCAGCAGCCAAGATTGGGGCAAAGAGACCCAGTACTTC.

This chain links TRBV4-2 with TRBJ1-5; TRBD1 matches at 9 bases. V lost 3 bases, J lost 2 bases, and 8 bases stayed unmatched. The CDR3 runs 17 residues. Germline lookup yields CDR1 LGHNA and CDR2 YNFKEQ. CDR3 region: CASSQEQGASGNQPQHF. The CDR3 DNA sequence: TGTGCCAGCAGCCAGGAACAGGGGGCTAGTGGCAATCAGCCCCAGCATTTT.

In DNA, the CDR3 is TGTGCCAGCAAGTTATCAGGGGGCACTGAAGCTTTCTTT. This encodes CASKLSGGTEAFF. V gene TRBV27 combines with J gene TRBJ1-1; TRBD1 agrees at 7 bases. This CDR3 is 13 amino acids long. The V gene's germline CDR1 is MNHEY and CDR2 SMNVEV (reference sequence). The V gene end was trimmed by 7 bases and the J gene end by 4 bases; junction bases not matched to a gene: 6.

This clone was detected only once. This may arise from a read error, as a much more abundant clone is one base away. Other DNA sequences of this sample code for an identical CDR3. This sequence joins TRBV29-1 and TRBJ1-1; D gene ambiguous. V was shortened by 3 bases and J by 1 base, with 3 bases between the two germline ends. This CDR3 has 11 residues. Germline V gene sequence: CDR1 SQVTM, CDR2 ANQGSEA. The CDR3 loop is CSVEANTEAFF. The CDR3 region has the DNA TGCAGCGTTGAGGCGAACACTGAAGCTTTCTTT. Based on the CDR3 plus reference TRBV29-1 and TRBJ1-1, the full variable domain is SAVISQKPSRDICQRGTSLTIQCQVDSQVTMMFWYRQQPGQSLTLIATANQGSEATYESGFVIDKFPISRPNLTFSTLTVSNMSPEDSSIYLCSVEANTEAFFGQGTRLTVV.

The chain uses TRBV19 and TRBJ2-1, with D possibly matching TRBD2 (6 bases). This CDR3 comprises 15 residues. V lost 2 bases, J lost 2 bases, and 10 bases lay in between. Germline V gives CDR1 LNHDA, CDR2 SQIVND (reference sequence). CDR3 DNA: TGTGCCAGTAGTATATGGGGGGATACCTACAATGAGCAGTTCTTC. Translation gives CASSIWGDTYNEQFF. Drawing the rest from reference TRBV19 and TRBJ2-1, the complete variable domain is DGGITQSPKYLFRKEGQNVTLSCEQNLNHDAMYWYRQDPGQGLRLIYYSQIVNDFQKGDIAEGYSVSREKKESFPLTVTSAQKNPTAFYLCASSIWGDTYNEQFFGPGTRLTVL.

The rearrangement joins TRBV7-9 to TRBJ1-1; D remains unclear. From germline, CDR1 is SEHNR and CDR2 FQNEAQ (reference sequence). The CDR3 contains 13 residues. Trimming pared 5 bases from V and 11 bases from J, leaving 18 bases between. The CDR3 here is CASSPEDGVGAFF. The CDR3 DNA follows: TGTGCCAGCAGCCCAGAGGACGGAGTCGGGGCTTTCTTT. Full variable domain (outside the CDR3, taken from reference TRBV7-9 and TRBJ1-1): DTGVSQNPRHKITKRGQNVTFRCDPISEHNRLYWYRQTLGQGPEFLTYFQNEAQLEKSRLLSDRFSAERPKGSFSTLEIQRTEQGDSAMYLCASSPEDGVGAFFGQGTRLTVV.

This sequence joins TRBV5-6 and TRBJ2-5; 11 nucleotides align to TRBD2. V lost 0 bases, J lost 2 bases, and 6 bases stayed unmatched. The CDR3 contains 17 residues. Looked up from germline, CDR1 is SGHDT and CDR2 is YYEEEE. CDR3: CASSLGWTSGLQETQYF. CDR3 in DNA: TGTGCCAGCAGCTTGGGTTGGACTAGCGGGCTTCAAGAGACCCAGTACTTC.

V gene TRBV11-2 combines with J gene TRBJ2-7; a weak D match, TRBD1 (6 bases). The germline gives CDR1 SGHAT, CDR2 FQNNGV. V shed 3 bases and J shed 6 bases, with 12 bases lying between them. The CDR3 runs to 13 residues. The CDR3 nucleotides are TGTGCCAGCAGCTTCTCAGGGGAGAGCGAGCAGTACTTC. Translation: CASSFSGESEQYF.

The chain couples TRBV5-6 to TRBJ2-2; a possible D gene is TRBD1 (5 bases). CDR1 and CDR2 from the germline V gene are SGHDT and YYEEEE. Trimming took off 4 bases at V and 6 bases at J, with 19 bases between the two ends. This CDR3 has 16 amino acids. CDR3 sequence reads: CASSPADTFIPGELFF. CDR3 DNA sequence: TGTGCCAGCAGCCCGGCGGACACATTCATTCCCGGGGAGCTGTTTTTT.

This sequence joins TRBV5-4 and TRBJ2-7; TRBD2 might be the D (5 bases). CDR3 length: 13 residues. Trimming left V 6 bases short and J 0 bases short, with 10 bases between. The germline CDR1 and CDR2 sequences are SGHNT and YYREEE (reference sequence). This chain's CDR3 is CASNEDSSYEQYF. CDR3 nucleotide sequence: TGTGCCAGCAACGAGGACTCCTCCTACGAGCAGTACTTC. Using reference TRBV5-4 and TRBJ2-7 for the parts outside the CDR3, the full variable domain is ETGVTQSPTHLIKTRGQQVTLRCSSQSGHNTVSWYQQALGQGPQFIFQYYREEENGRGNFPPRFSGLQFPNYSSELNVNALELDDSALYLCASNEDSSYEQYFGPGTRLTVT.

This chain connects TRBV2 to TRBJ2-1, with 12 bases identical to TRBD2. The V and J ends lost 1 base and 11 bases, in that order; junction bases with no gene match: 6. The CDR3 consists of 15 residues. Germline V gives CDR1 SNHLY, CDR2 FYNNEI. CDR3 amino acids: CASSEVASGRAKQFF. In DNA, the CDR3 is TGTGCCAGCAGTGAAGTGGCTAGCGGGAGGGCCAAGCAGTTCTTC.

A word on this clone: Other nucleotide sequences from this sample produce the same CDR3. The chain links TRBV4-1 to TRBJ2-1; 9 bases line up with TRBD2. CDR1 is MGHRA and CDR2 is YSYEKL in the germline V gene. V lost 0 bases, J lost 4 bases, and 4 bases stayed unmatched. This CDR3 has 16 residues. CDR3 DNA: TGCGCCAGCAGCCAAGACCTGAGCGGGGGGTACAATGAGCAGTTCTTC. Translated, it gives CASSQDLSGGYNEQFF.

The chain employs TRBV7-9 and TRBJ2-5, with 8 bases matching TRBD1. J was trimmed by 0 bases and V by 9 bases; bases with no gene match: 12. CDR3 length: 16 amino acids. Germline V gives CDR1 SEHNR, CDR2 FQNEAQ (reference sequence). CDR3 loop: CARGMMETGDQETQYF. The CDR3 DNA is TGTGCCAGGGGGATGATGGAGACAGGGGACCAAGAGACCCAGTACTTC.

In DNA form, the CDR3 reads TGTGCCAGCAGTTTAGCGGGAGGGGGCGCCCCGTCGATCTCTGGGGCCAACGTCCTGACTTTC. Its protein product is CASSLAGGGAPSISGANVLTF. The chain is built from TRBV28 and TRBJ2-6, with 9 positions matching TRBD2. CDR1 is MDHEN and CDR2 is SYDVKM in the germline V gene. V was pared by 2 bases and J by 0 bases, with 14 bases of the junction left unmatched. The CDR3 covers 21 residues.

The V call is TRBV7-9, the J call TRBJ1-2, with D unresolved. The CDR3 is 13 amino acids. V was pared by 5 bases and J by 8 bases, with 15 bases between. Per the germline V gene, CDR1 is SEHNR and CDR2 is FQNEAQ (reference sequence). The CDR3 spells CASSPLSPRGYTF. The CDR3 nucleotides read TGTGCCAGCAGCCCTCTAAGTCCACGGGGCTACACCTTC.

As concerns this clone: This same CDR3 is encoded by further DNA sequences in the sample. The chain employs TRBV7-9 and TRBJ2-2; 13 bases are a match to TRBD2. V shed 4 bases and J 6 bases; nucleotides not matched to a gene: 2. The CDR3 covers 15 residues. Germline loops: CDR1 SEHNR, CDR2 FQNEAQ (reference sequence). CDR3 sequence reads: CASSSGLAGAGELFF. The CDR3 DNA is TGTGCCAGCAGCTCTGGACTAGCGGGAGCCGGGGAGCTGTTTTTT.

This clone appeared once. The chain uses TRBV6-5 and TRBJ2-7; 9 positions match TRBD2. The length of the CDR3 is 16 residues. Losses at the gene ends were 2 bases for V and 3 bases for J; bases not matched to a gene: 8. The germline CDR1 and CDR2 sequences are MNHEY and SVGAGI. CDR3 amino acids: CASSYLSGSAVYEQYF. For the CDR3, the DNA is TGTGCCAGCAGTTACCTTAGCGGGAGCGCGGTCTACGAGCAGTACTTC.

This clone was recorded only once. J is TRBJ1-6 and V is TRBV11-3; D remains unclear. V was shortened by 1 base and J by 6 bases, with 4 bases between the two germline ends. The CDR3 sequence is 13 residues long. Germline CDR1 SGHNT, CDR2 YENEEA. CDR3 region: CASSLGPNSPLHF. CDR3 bases: TGTGCCAGCAGCTTAGGTCCTAATTCACCCCTCCACTTT. Combining the CDR3 with reference TRBV11-3 and TRBJ1-6 gives the whole variable domain EAGVVQSPRYKIIEKKQPVAFWCNPISGHNTLYWYLQNLGQGPELLIRYENEEAVDDSQLPKDRFSAERLKGVDSTLKIQPAELGDSAVYLCASSLGPNSPLHFGNGTRLTVT.

This clone appeared a single time. This sequence joins TRBV19 and TRBJ2-2; tentatively, D is TRBD2 (5 bases). CDR1 LNHDA and CDR2 SQIVND come from the germline V gene (reference sequence). Trimming pared 5 bases from V and 6 bases from J, leaving 10 bases between. The CDR3 is made up of 13 amino acids. The CDR3 nucleotides are TGTGCCAGTAGTGAACTAGAGTCCGGGGAGCTGTTTTTT. Amino acids: CASSELESGELFF. Supplemented by reference TRBV19 and TRBJ2-2, the full variable domain reads DGGITQSPKYLFRKEGQNVTLSCEQNLNHDAMYWYRQDPGQGLRLIYYSQIVNDFQKGDIAEGYSVSREKKESFPLTVTSAQKNPTAFYLCASSELESGELFFGEGSRLTVL.

The V call is TRBV4-3, the J call TRBJ1-1, with D possibly being TRBD1 (5 bases). Germline lookup yields CDR1 LGHNA and CDR2 YSLEER. Between the trimmed V and J ends, which lost 1 base and 0 bases, there was a span of 9 bases. The CDR3 loop spans 15 amino acids. CDR3 sequence reads: CASSQGAGMNTEAFF. The CDR3 DNA reads TGCGCCAGCAGCCAAGGGGCAGGGATGAACACTGAAGCTTTCTTT.

V and J are TRBV21-1 and TRBJ2-7; the D call of TRBD2 is as the table states it, not checked on the DNA. TRBV21-1 is a recognized pseudogene. CDR3 length equals 14 residues. The CDR3 reads CASPKAGGTYEQYF. The CDR3 DNA sequence: TGTGCCAGTCCCAAGGCGGGAGGGACCTACGAGCAGTACTTC.

This clone has just one count. The chain carries TRBV6-6 and TRBJ2-1; TRBD2 aligns across 10 bases. V trimming: 7 bases; J trimming: 9 bases; junction bases outside the gene matches: 15. Germline V gives CDR1 MNHNY, CDR2 SVGAGI (reference sequence). The CDR3 extends over 16 amino acids. CDR3 bases: TGTGCCAGCACTCACAACTATCTAGCGGGAGTCGGTGAGCAGTTCTTC. Translated, it gives CASTHNYLAGVGEQFF.

The gene calls are TRBV30 and TRBJ2-7; 11 nucleotides match TRBD2. The J segment lost 4 bases and the V segment lost 5 bases, leaving 10 bases of the junction unmatched. This CDR3 spans 15 amino acids. The germline CDR1 and CDR2 sequences are GTSNPN and SVGIG (reference sequence). DNA for the CDR3: TGTGCCTGGCCTCCGGGACTAGCGGTTCCATACGAGCAGTACTTC. It encodes CAWPPGLAVPYEQYF.

The chain has TRBV5-4 and TRBJ1-5; possibly TRBD1 for D (6 bases). Between the trimmed V and J ends, which lost 4 bases and 7 bases, there was a span of 12 bases. From germline, CDR1 is SGHNT and CDR2 YYREEE (reference sequence). This CDR3 comprises 13 residues. The chain's CDR3 is CASSVGGEQPQHF. The CDR3 DNA is TGTGCCAGCAGCGTGGGGGGCGAGCAGCCCCAGCATTTT.

The chain employs TRBV19 and TRBJ1-5; D unresolved. Germline V gives CDR1 LNHDA, CDR2 SQIVND (reference sequence). V lost 0 bases, J lost 4 bases, and 19 bases lay in between. The CDR3 runs 18 residues. The CDR3 protein is CASSIDQITDPMNQPQHF. In nucleotides, the CDR3 is TGTGCCAGTAGTATAGATCAGATCACAGACCCTATGAATCAGCCCCAGCATTTT.

V gene TRBV5-6 combines with J gene TRBJ2-1; tentatively, D is TRBD1 or TRBD2 (5 bases each). The CDR3 length is 16 residues. Trimming removed 4 bases at V and 0 bases at J, with 14 bases between. The V gene's germline CDR1 is SGHDT and CDR2 YYEEEE. The DNA of the CDR3 is TGTGCCAGCAGCCTTATGGGACCGAACTCCTACAATGAGCAGTTCTTC. Protein product: CASSLMGPNSYNEQFF.

This clone appeared a single time. V usage is TRBV6-5 and J usage is TRBJ2-7; D tentatively fits TRBD1 or TRBD2 (5 bases each). The CDR3 spans 14 residues. V was pared by 4 bases and J by 2 bases, with 12 bases between. Germline V lookup: CDR1 MNHEY, CDR2 SVGAGI. The CDR3 nucleotides read TGTGCCAGCAGTTTGAGTGGGACCACCTACGAGCAGTACTTC. Translation: CASSLSGTTYEQYF.

J is TRBJ1-4 and V is TRBV9; D may be TRBD1 (5 bases). Germline V lookup: CDR1 SGDLS, CDR2 YYNGEE. V dropped 6 bases and J dropped 1 base, with 19 bases sitting between them. The CDR3 runs to 17 residues. As DNA, the CDR3 is TGTGCCAGCACCTTCAAGGGACGGAATGGAACTAATGAAAAACTGTTTTTT. Encoded protein: CASTFKGRNGTNEKLFF. Full variable domain (rest looked up from reference TRBV9 and TRBJ1-4): DSGVTQTPKHLITATGQRVTLRCSPRSGDLSVYWYQQSLDQGLQFLIQYYNGEERAKGNILERFSAQQFPDLHSELNLSSLELGDSALYFCASTFKGRNGTNEKLFFGSGTQLSVL.

The chain employs TRBV27 and TRBJ1-1, with D possibly matching TRBD1 (6 bases). This CDR3 spans 15 amino acids. V lost 5 bases to trimming and J lost 5 bases, with 18 bases between them. The V gene's germline CDR1 is MNHEY and CDR2 SMNVEV (reference sequence). CDR3 loop: CASSRGTTGFTEAFF. DNA for the CDR3: TGTGCCAGCAGTCGGGGAACCACAGGGTTTACTGAAGCTTTCTTT.